This TCR beta chain was captured in a study of T cells expressing NK-cell markers. For the study at large: Obtained from sorted CD3+CD56+NKG2C+, CD3+CD56+NKG2C- and CD3+CD56-NKG2C+ T cells were the TCR beta repertoires. Sequencing covered eight donors, seven HCMV-seropositive and one seronegative. Findings and caveats of the study: The study did not resolve the HCMV specificity of expanded NKG2C+ T cell clones.

This CDR3 is 13 amino acids long. CDR1 and CDR2 from the germline V gene are GTSNPN and SVGIG (reference sequence). Of note for this clonotype: No antigen is known for it.

As the method of synthesis, 5'RACE template switching with UMIs yielded TCR beta cDNA. TCRdb re-called the 5' RACE reads, yielding one record per CDR3 amino acid sequence without DNA. This specimen shows some 600,000 distinct CDR3 sequences; the ten leading clones hold under 4.5%. The chain uses TRBV30 and TRBJ2-3; as DNA is missing, the TRBD1 call by TCRdb cannot be tested. The clonotype was recovered from a man aged 18 to 30 in good health. Sequencing was done on a sample of blood T cells: a sorted CD56 or NKG2C T cell subset, CD4+ or CD8+ T cells, or bulk PBMC T cells (not recorded which). The CDR3 sequence is CAHLPTGSDTQYF.